The clone carrying this TCR beta chain has only a few counts. No antigen is known for it. The source of the sample is a study of T-cell reconstitution after alpha-beta-depleted transplantation in children. Unique molecular identifiers featured in how the TCRbeta library was prepared. Each CDR3 protein is one row after TCRdb ran MiXCR on the PCR reads. The sample holds roughly 310,000 distinct CDR3 sequences, about a quarter seen once. The CDR3 is 15 residues long. The germline V gene encodes CDR1 SEHNR and CDR2 FQNEAQ (reference sequence). Between the trimmed V and J ends, which lost 0 bases and 5 bases, there was a span of 11 bases. General study results and limits: T-cell numbers and diversity, one year after transplant, stemmed largely from T cells that were newly produced. Surviving recipient cells, namely T cells and thymic progenitors, were the source of high day-60 TCRbeta diversity in some patients. Reported findings indicate that, about two months after transplant, alpha-beta T cells came from several hundred expanded clones, which were derived from non-depleted graft cells.

The sample in question was PBMCs, mostly from graft donor cells, obtained 180 days after TCRalphabeta/CD19-depleted stem cell transplant. The chain has TRBV7-9 and TRBJ2-1; TRBD1 is a possible D gene (6 bases). The sequence derives from a male patient younger than 18 who had a stem cell transplant for acute lymphoblastic leukemia, so the T cells may come from the graft donor. As DNA, the CDR3 is TGTGCCAGCAGCTTAGCACAGGGTAAACACAATGAGCAGTTCTTC. This gives the protein CASSLAQGKHNEQFF.